Below are 13 T cell receptor beta chains sequenced from a single sample in a study of blood T cell repertoires in COVID-19. Sequencing used immunoSEQ multiplex PCR; TCRdb keeps in-frame clones, though not all of them. The sample has some 200,000 clones, 85% to 90% seen once. Sample: peripheral blood. These receptors all stem from a woman aged 55-69 years with acute or convalescent COVID-19.

This chain uses TRBV5-4 with TRBJ2-7; 7 nucleotides line up with TRBD1. V dropped 4 bases and J dropped 4; count of bases not matched to a gene: 8. CDR1 is SGHNT and CDR2 is YYREEE in the germline V gene (reference sequence). The CDR3 contains 14 residues. In DNA, the CDR3 is TGTGCCAGCAGCCTACGACAGGGTCAATACGAGCAGTACTTC. Amino acids: CASSLRQGQYEQYF.

This clone was seen repeatedly, ten times or more. V is TRBV21-1 and J is TRBJ2-7; the D call of TRBD1 is as the table states it, not checked on the DNA. TRBV21-1 is marked as a pseudogene. The CDR3 runs 15 residues. The CDR3 here is CASSKDSSLPYEQYV. The CDR3 DNA sequence: TGTGCCAGCAGCAAGGACAGTTCGTTGCCCTACGAGCAGTACGTC.

V and J are TRBV19 and TRBJ1-5; TRBD1 matches 7 bases. The junction had 4 bases not matched to a gene; V was cut back by 8 bases and J by 0 bases. Germline lookup yields CDR1 LNHDA and CDR2 SQIVND (reference sequence). The CDR3 covers 14 residues. The CDR3 DNA reads as TGTGCCAGTTGTACAGGGGATAGCAATCAGCCCCAGCATTTT. Translating gives CASCTGDSNQPQHF.

The table lists this clone with a count of one. This chain connects TRBV5-1 to TRBJ2-3, with 7 nucleotides matching TRBD1. Germline values: CDR1 SGHRS, CDR2 YFSETQ. This CDR3 has 16 amino acids. V lost 2 bases and J lost 2; bases outside the gene matches: 8. Here the CDR3 reads CASSLVGQGDTDTQYF. As DNA, the CDR3 is TGCGCCAGCAGCTTAGTGGGGCAGGGGGACACAGATACGCAGTATTTT.

This clone was seen a single time. The chain joins TRBV19 to TRBJ1-2, with D perhaps TRBD1 (6 bases). CDR3 length: 14 residues. The ends were cut back, 3 bases at V and 7 bases at J, with 15 bases in the middle. CDR1 and CDR2 from the germline V gene are LNHDA and SQIVND (reference sequence). The CDR3 DNA is TGTGCCAGTAGTATGACACAGGGTAAGGGTGGCTACACCTTC. It translates to CASSMTQGKGGYTF.

V is TRBV10-3 and J is TRBJ2-1; TRBD2 matches at 8 bases. V shed 3 bases and J 0 bases; nucleotides not matched to a gene: 4. CDR3 length: 16 amino acids. CDR1 and CDR2 from the germline V gene are ENHRY and SYGVKD. The CDR3 spells CAISELSGSSYNEQFF. CDR3 bases: TGTGCCATCAGTGAACTAAGCGGGAGCTCCTACAATGAGCAGTTCTTC.

This chain joins TRBV3-1 (or the pseudogene TRBV3-2) and TRBJ1-2, with a tentative D call TRBD1 (5 bases). The CDR3 contains 13 residues. Germline V lookup: CDR1 LGHDT, CDR2 YNNKEL (reference sequence). V lost 4 bases to trimming and J lost 6 bases, with 12 bases between them. The CDR3 DNA follows: TGTGCCAGCAGCCCTCTCGACAGCCATGGCTACACCTTC. Protein sequence: CASSPLDSHGYTF.

This sequence joins TRBV27 and TRBJ2-5; 13 bases align to TRBD2. V lost 6 bases, J lost 4 bases, and 5 bases stayed unmatched. Per the germline V gene, CDR1 is MNHEY and CDR2 is SMNVEV (reference sequence). The CDR3 length is 15 residues. CDR3 coding DNA: TGTGCCAGCAGGCCCTGGACTAGCGGGAGAGAGACCCAGTACTTC. Residues: CASRPWTSGRETQYF.

The chain joins TRBV19 to TRBJ1-6, with TRBD1 matching 7 bases. V shed 4 bases, J shed 5 bases, and the junction held 2 bases outside the gene matches. This CDR3 spans 14 amino acids. Germline values: CDR1 LNHDA, CDR2 SQIVND (reference sequence). In nucleotides, the CDR3 is TGTGCCAGTAGTACCGGGACAGATAATTCACCCCTCCACTTT. The encoded protein is CASSTGTDNSPLHF.

The chain uses TRBV7-3 and TRBJ2-1; no clear D gene. Germline CDR1 and CDR2: SGHTA and FQGTGA. This CDR3 region has 13 residues. Trimming left V 4 bases short and J 4 bases short, with 8 bases between. In DNA, the CDR3 is TGTGCCAGCAGCTCTTCGAGGTACAATGAGCAGTTCTTC. Translating gives CASSSSRYNEQFF.

The CDR3 here is CASSLDGGGLSYEQYF. DNA of the CDR3: TGCGCCAGCAGCTTGGATGGCGGCGGGCTCTCCTACGAGCAGTACTTC. The chain joins TRBV5-1 to TRBJ2-7; maybe TRBD2 (5 bases). Germline CDR1 and CDR2: SGHRS and YFSETQ. V lost 0 bases to trimming and J lost 0 bases, with 13 bases between them. The CDR3 length is 16 residues.

The chain links TRBV27 to TRBJ2-1, with a possible D match to TRBD1 (5 bases). Looked up from germline, CDR1 is MNHEY and CDR2 is SMNVEV (reference sequence). The ends were cut back, 5 bases at V and 9 bases at J, with 20 bases in the middle. The CDR3 spans 15 residues. The CDR3 DNA is TGTGCCAGCAGTCTGACGGCTAGGGGAAGGGGTGAGCAGTTCTTC. Translating it yields CASSLTARGRGEQFF.

The chain carries TRBV28 and TRBJ2-1, with a tentative D call TRBD1 (6 bases). The CDR3 extends over 17 amino acids. Germline V gives CDR1 MDHEN, CDR2 SYDVKM. Trimming left V 2 bases short and J 0 bases short, with 14 bases between. CDR3 loop: CASSLIGNRVSYNEQFF. CDR3 sequence (DNA): TGTGCCAGCAGTTTAATTGGCAACAGGGTCTCCTACAATGAGCAGTTCTTC.